The 18 T cell receptor beta chains reported below all come from one sample, sequenced in a study of cytomegalovirus exposure and HLA in healthy donors. PCR was performed using 60 Vbeta and 13 Jbeta primers. The protocol was immunoSEQ multiplex PCR, while the TCRdb copy is restricted to in-frame clones and leaves out a portion. The data contain around 110,000 clones, 60% to 85% of them singletons. The sequenced sample consisted of PBMCs. The receptor set was obtained from a young woman in good health and CMV-seronegative.

This clone was observed a few times. The chain links TRBV30 to TRBJ1-5; TRBD1 is a possible D gene (6 bases). CDR1 GTSNPN and CDR2 SVGIG come from the germline V gene (reference sequence). This CDR3 has 19 amino acids. V was shortened by 0 bases and J by 0 bases, with 21 bases between the two germline ends. As DNA, the CDR3 is TGTGCCTGGAGTGTACATCGTTCCGGGACACCTAATAGCAATCAGCCCCAGCATTTT. Translation: CAWSVHRSGTPNSNQPQHF.

The chain is built from TRBV6-5 and TRBJ1-2, with 9 bases lining up with TRBD1. The trim removed 6 bases at V and 2 bases at J, leaving 1 base unmatched. The CDR3 is made up of 13 amino acids. Germline V gene sequence: CDR1 MNHEY, CDR2 SVGAGI. CDR3 sequence: CASSGQGNYGYTF. CDR3 sequence (DNA): TGTGCCAGCAGCGGACAGGGGAACTATGGCTACACCTTC.

The chain combines TRBV13 with TRBJ1-1, with D tentatively TRBD1 (6 bases). The V and J ends lost 1 base and 5 bases respectively, with 20 bases between them. Germline V CDR1 and CDR2: PRHDT, FYEKMQ (reference sequence). The CDR3 is 17 amino acids. The CDR3 region is CASSLARGREVGTEAFF. DNA for the CDR3: TGTGCCAGCAGCTTAGCGAGGGGGAGGGAAGTAGGGACTGAAGCTTTCTTT.

The CDR3: CASSRRTMNTGELFF. CDR3 nucleotide sequence: TGTGCCAGCAGCAGACGTACTATGAACACCGGGGAGCTGTTTTTT. The chain uses TRBV7-2 and TRBJ2-2; no reliable D call. Germline V gene data show CDR1 as SGHTA and CDR2 as FQGNSA. This CDR3 has 15 amino acids. V was pared by 5 bases and J by 1 base, with 11 bases between.

V is TRBV5-1 and J is TRBJ1-2; perhaps TRBD1 as D (6 bases). The CDR3 contains 12 residues. The V gene lost 5 bases and the J gene lost 4 bases, with 9 bases spanning the gap. Germline CDR1 is SGHRS and CDR2 is YFSETQ. The CDR3 nucleotides read TGCGCCAGCAGGGACAGCTCCTATGGCTACACCTTC. The encoded protein is CASRDSSYGYTF.

The rearrangement uses TRBV5-1 and TRBJ2-6; 7 bases fit TRBD1. Germline V CDR1 and CDR2: SGHRS, YFSETQ. CDR3 length: 15 amino acids. With V trimmed by 4 bases and J by 2 bases, 3 bases remained unmatched. The CDR3 nucleotides read TGCGCCAGCAGCATGACAGGGACTGGGGCCAACGTCCTGACTTTC. Translation: CASSMTGTGANVLTF.

The chain carries TRBV19 and TRBJ1-5, with a weak D call TRBD1 (6 bases). CDR1 and CDR2 from the germline V gene are LNHDA and SQIVND (reference sequence). Deletions cut 3 bases from V and 0 bases from J, with 12 bases between. This CDR3 has 16 amino acids. CDR3 nucleotides: TGTGCCAGTAGTATGGGGGCGGAATATAGCAATCAGCCCCAGCATTTT. Translation: CASSMGAEYSNQPQHF.

This rearrangement joins TRBV5-1 to TRBJ2-1; 8 positions match TRBD1. Trimming removed 4 bases from V and 7 bases from J; junction bases left unmatched: 10. The germline CDR1 and CDR2 sequences are SGHRS and YFSETQ. This CDR3 region has 15 residues. As DNA, the CDR3 is TGCGCCAGCAGCAAAGACAGGGGCTTAGGAAATGAGCAGTTCTTC. This encodes CASSKDRGLGNEQFF.

This clone was recorded only once. This chain connects TRBV30 to TRBJ1-2; no clear D gene. Germline V lookup: CDR1 GTSNPN, CDR2 SVGIG (reference sequence). V dropped 3 bases and J dropped 8 bases, with 19 bases sitting between them. This CDR3 has 14 amino acids. The CDR3 loop reads CAWSRGLAEGGYTF. The CDR3 region has the DNA TGTGCCTGGAGCAGAGGGTTGGCAGAAGGGGGCTACACCTTC. Based on the CDR3 plus reference TRBV30 and TRBJ1-2, the full variable domain is SQTIHQWPATLVQPVGSPLSLECTVEGTSNPNLYWYRQAAGRGLQLLFYSVGIGQISSEVPQNLSASRPQDRQFILSSKKLLLSDSGFYLCAWSRGLAEGGYTFGSGTRLTVV.

The chain carries TRBV7-9 and TRBJ2-2; weak D call: TRBD2 (5 bases). Between the trimmed V and J ends, which lost 4 bases and 7 bases, there was a span of 16 bases. The CDR3 is 15 amino acids. Germline-derived CDR1 and CDR2 are SEHNR and FQNEAQ (reference sequence). The CDR3 DNA reads as TGTGCCAGCAGCTCAGGTCGGGGTAATGGCGGGGAGCTGTTTTTT. Translated, it gives CASSSGRGNGGELFF.

The chain couples TRBV30 to TRBJ1-5; possible D gene TRBD1, 5 bases. Germline CDR1 and CDR2: GTSNPN and SVGIG (reference sequence). The CDR3 consists of 13 residues. The V and J ends lost 1 base and 6 bases respectively, with 10 bases between them. The CDR3: CAWSGGEVQPQHF. CDR3 nucleotides: TGTGCCTGGAGTGGGGGGGAAGTTCAGCCCCAGCATTTT.

The genes are TRBV5-4 and TRBJ1-2, with D tentatively TRBD1 (6 bases). Germline values: CDR1 SGHNT, CDR2 YYREEE (reference sequence). The CDR3 has 12 amino acids. V was pared by 7 bases and J by 6 bases, with 13 bases between. The CDR3, as DNA: TGTGCCAGCGGGAGCACAGGGAATGGCTACACCTTC. Residues: CASGSTGNGYTF.

This chain joins TRBV28 and TRBJ1-6, with 8 bases fitting TRBD1. Germline V gene lookup returns CDR1 MDHEN and CDR2 SYDVKM. V shed 6 bases and J 8 bases; nucleotides not matched to a gene: 12. The CDR3 extends over 16 amino acids. CDR3 sequence (DNA): TGTGCCAGCAGCCCCCGACAGGGGCTGAATGATTCACCCCTCCACTTT. Amino acid sequence: CASSPRQGLNDSPLHF.

The CDR3 DNA reads as TGTGCCAGCAGTTCCGGGACAGGGGTGGGAAATCAGCCCCAGCATTTT. This encodes CASSSGTGVGNQPQHF. The chain uses TRBV28 and TRBJ1-5; 10 bases align to TRBD1. V shed 4 bases and J 4 bases; nucleotides not matched to a gene: 7. The germline V gene encodes CDR1 MDHEN and CDR2 SYDVKM. The length of the CDR3 is 16 residues. The full variable domain, its missing parts supplied by reference TRBV28 and TRBJ1-5, is DVKVTQSSRYLVKRTGEKVFLECVQDMDHENMFWYRQDPGLGLRLIYFSYDVKMKEKGDIPEGYSVSREKKERFSLILESASTNQTSMYLCASSSGTGVGNQPQHFGDGTRLSIL.

This chain links TRBV11-2 with TRBJ2-5, with 8 nucleotides matching TRBD2. The germline gives CDR1 SGHAT, CDR2 FQNNGV. V shed 7 bases and J 5 bases; nucleotides not matched to a gene: 9. The CDR3 has 14 residues. The CDR3 protein is CASTKSGGGETQYF. CDR3 DNA: TGTGCCAGCACCAAGAGCGGGGGAGGGGAGACCCAGTACTTC.

This clone has a handful of counts. V usage is TRBV5-6 and J usage is TRBJ1-2; no clear D gene. From germline, CDR1 is SGHDT and CDR2 YYEEEE. This CDR3 spans 14 amino acids. V was clipped by 4 bases and J by 8 bases, with 18 bases between them. CDR3 sequence reads: CASSPLSGVRGYTF. For the CDR3, the DNA is TGTGCCAGCAGCCCATTGAGTGGAGTTAGAGGCTACACCTTC.

This sequence joins TRBV29-1 and TRBJ2-7; D is perhaps TRBD2 (5 bases). Germline loops: CDR1 SQVTM, CDR2 ANQGSEA. V shed 3 bases and J shed 5 bases, with 5 bases lying between them. CDR3 length: 10 residues. The CDR3 sequence: CSVERDEQYF. CDR3 nucleotide sequence: TGCAGCGTTGAGAGGGACGAGCAGTACTTC.

The chain has TRBV5-1 and TRBJ2-3, with TRBD2 matching 13 bases. J was trimmed by 9 bases and V by 0 bases; bases with no gene match: 1. The CDR3 spans 14 residues. Germline V gene lookup returns CDR1 SGHRS and CDR2 YFSETQ. The CDR3, as DNA: TGCGCCAGCAGCTTGGGACTAGCGGGGGGCACGCAGTATTTT. It yields the protein CASSLGLAGGTQYF.